This TCR beta chain was observed in a study of shared clonotypes between healthy human individuals. As regards this clone: Its antigen is not identified.

The assay was carried out at the deep level. Authors' analysis steps: Without quality scores, immunoSEQ junctional reads could not be filtered like full-length reads. The method was immunoSEQ multiplex PCR; TCRdb's version includes in-frame clones alone and lacks a portion of them. V and J calls plus clone size are reproduced from that table; the DNA served to infer D and trimming. The data contain roughly 660,000 clones, about nine tenths of them singletons. The germline V gene encodes CDR1 MGHDK and CDR2 SYGVNS. The CDR3 is 11 amino acids. Study results and limitations: The study found about 5% of naive CD4 clonotypes shared across a few donors. Donor clonotype sharing was expected to depend on sequencing depth.

This receptor was taken from a man aged 18 to 30 in good health. Some clones in this sample may be carry-over from other donors' samples. The sequencing sample was made of memory CD8+ T cells from PBMCs. The subset denotes: CD45RO+ cells pooled with CCR7-negative TemRA cells. This rearrangement joins TRBV25-1 to TRBJ2-5; D remains unclear. The DNA end lines up better with TRBJ2-7; the J call may be wrong. The CDR3 nucleotides are TGTGCCACCCGCGCATCCTACGAGCAGTACTTC. Its protein is CATRASYEQYF.